A single sample gave rise to the 15 T cell receptor beta chains below, sequenced in a study of shared clonotypes between healthy human individuals. Only in-frame clones appear in the TCRdb table, and some are missing; sequencing was by immunoSEQ multiplex PCR. The sample has fewer than 550,000 clones; roughly 79% are singletons. The sample consisted of PBMCs. These TCRs come from a woman aged 40-49 years in good health. Some clones in this sample may be carry-over from other donors' samples.

The rearrangement uses TRBV6-5 and TRBJ2-5; D is unresolved. Germline V lookup: CDR1 MNHEY, CDR2 SVGAGI. The CDR3 consists of 16 residues. The ends were cut back, 0 bases at V and 1 base at J, with 12 bases in the middle. This CDR3 reads CASSYSPWTAQETQYF. DNA of the CDR3: TGTGCCAGCAGTTACTCTCCTTGGACGGCCCAAGAGACCCAGTACTTC.

This rearrangement joins TRBV19 to TRBJ2-7; either TRBD1 or TRBD2 may supply D (7 bases each). The V gene's germline CDR1 is LNHDA and CDR2 SQIVND (reference sequence). Trimming removed 1 base from V and 3 bases from J, with 22 bases in between. The CDR3 has 18 residues. CDR3 in amino acids: CASSIGSRGGPLNYEQYF. In DNA, the CDR3 is TGTGCCAGTAGTATAGGGAGCAGGGGGGGACCCCTAAACTACGAGCAGTACTTC.

Regarding this clone: Additional DNA sequences in this sample encode the identical CDR3. The chain employs TRBV7-2 and TRBJ1-5; 7 bases are a match to TRBD1. The CDR3 runs 13 residues. The germline gives CDR1 SGHTA, CDR2 FQGNSA. Germline trimming cut 6 bases from V and 2 bases from J; bases unmatched to any gene: 1. CDR3 amino acids: CASSDRGNQPQHF. The CDR3 bases are TGTGCCAGCAGTGACAGGGGCAATCAGCCCCAGCATTTT.

This chain uses TRBV27 with TRBJ2-2, with 15 bases that match TRBD2. There are 19 residues in the CDR3. CDR1 MNHEY and CDR2 SMNVEV come from the germline V gene (reference sequence). The trim removed 6 bases at V and 2 bases at J, leaving 10 bases unmatched. CDR3 in amino acids: CASREYGTSGRSNTGELFF. In DNA form, the CDR3 reads TGTGCCAGCAGGGAATACGGGACTAGCGGGAGGAGCAACACCGGGGAGCTGTTTTTT.

Note on this clone: The same CDR3 can be traced to other DNA sequences in this sample. The J gene is TRBJ2-3, the V gene TRBV5-1; maybe TRBD2 (5 bases). The CDR3 has 13 residues. In germline, CDR1 is SGHRS, CDR2 YFSETQ. Trimming took off 3 bases at V and 2 bases at J, with 7 bases between the two ends. DNA for the CDR3: TGCGCCAGCAGCTCGGGGTCCACAGATACGCAGTATTTT. Protein sequence: CASSSGSTDTQYF. Variable domain in full (rest from reference TRBV5-1 and TRBJ2-3): KAGVTQTPRYLIKTRGQQVTLSCSPISGHRSVSWYQQTPGQGLQFLFEYFSETQRNKGNFPGRFSGRQFSNSRSEMNVSTLELGDSALYLCASSSGSTDTQYFGPGTRLTVL.

This rearrangement joins TRBV28 to TRBJ2-7; D unclear. Trimming left V 3 bases short and J 0 bases short, with 9 bases between. The V gene's germline CDR1 is MDHEN and CDR2 SYDVKM. The CDR3 totals 14 residues. In nucleotides, the CDR3 is TGTGCCAGCAGTTTGACGAGTTTCTCCTACGAGCAGTACTTC. It encodes CASSLTSFSYEQYF.

This chain links TRBV6-5 with TRBJ2-2, with TRBD2 as a possible D gene (7 bases). Trimming took 7 bases from V and 5 from J, leaving 11 bases between them. Germline CDR1 is MNHEY and CDR2 is SVGAGI. The CDR3 contains 13 residues. This chain's CDR3 is CASKRGGTGELFF. DNA for the CDR3: TGTGCCAGCAAAAGGGGGGGAACCGGGGAGCTGTTTTTT.

V gene TRBV6-1 combines with J gene TRBJ1-5; D might be TRBD1 (6 bases). This CDR3 has 15 amino acids. The V end was cut by 4 bases, the J end by 6 bases, with 16 bases between. Germline CDR1 and CDR2: MNHNS and SASEGT. The CDR3 DNA reads as TGTGCCAGCAGTGCAGGACAGAGGGTTAGTCAGCCCCAGCATTTT. Translation: CASSAGQRVSQPQHF.

V gene TRBV29-1 combines with J gene TRBJ1-1; weak D call: TRBD1 (5 bases). From germline, CDR1 is SQVTM and CDR2 ANQGSEA. This CDR3 is built from 13 residues. V lost 5 bases to trimming and J lost 4 bases, with 14 bases between them. This CDR3 reads CSVLRGTGTEAFF. The CDR3 nucleotides read TGCAGCGTTCTAAGAGGGACCGGCACTGAAGCTTTCTTT.

The CDR3 protein is CASSRRTAANEKLFF. The DNA for the CDR3 is TGCGCCAGCAGCCGACGGACAGCCGCTAATGAAAAACTGTTTTTT. V and J are TRBV4-1 and TRBJ1-4; tentative D call: TRBD1 (6 bases). The germline V and J ends were trimmed by 4 bases and 3 bases, with 12 bases remaining between them. The germline V gene has CDR1 MGHRA and CDR2 YSYEKL. CDR3 size: 15 residues.

The rearrangement joins TRBV2 to TRBJ2-4; D not resolved. The CDR3 is made up of 13 amino acids. V was clipped by 5 bases and J by 8 bases, with 13 bases between them. Per germline, CDR1 SNHLY and CDR2 FYNNEI. The CDR3 sequence is CASSQRFWDIQYF. CDR3 coding DNA: TGTGCCAGCAGTCAGAGGTTTTGGGACATTCAGTACTTC.

This clone was recorded only once. This chain uses TRBV5-1 with TRBJ2-1; 9 nucleotides align to TRBD2. There are 14 residues in the CDR3. Trimming at V came to 2 bases and at J to 6 bases, leaving 3 bases not matched to a gene. Looked up from germline, CDR1 is SGHRS and CDR2 is YFSETQ. CDR3 residues: CASSFLTSGNEQFF. CDR3 DNA sequence: TGCGCCAGCAGCTTCCTGACTAGCGGCAATGAGCAGTTCTTC.

The rearrangement joins TRBV15 to TRBJ2-7; the D gene could be TRBD1 or TRBD2 (6 bases each). The germline V and J ends were trimmed by 3 bases and 4 bases, with 16 bases remaining between them. Germline CDR1 LNHNV, CDR2 YYDKDF (reference sequence). CDR3 length equals 15 residues. The CDR3 DNA follows: TGTGCCACCAGCAGGCTGACAGGAGGGGGATACGAGCAGTACTTC. Residues: CATSRLTGGGYEQYF.

The chain joins TRBV4-1 to TRBJ2-3, with D possibly being TRBD2 (6 bases). This CDR3 is built from 19 residues. Germline-derived CDR1 and CDR2 are MGHRA and YSYEKL. V lost 1 base and J 1 base, leaving 21 bases between the germline ends. CDR3 nucleotides: TGCGCCAGCAGCCAAGGGGCCCGTTGGGAGGCAATCCGCACAGATACGCAGTATTTT. Its translation: CASSQGARWEAIRTDTQYF.

This chain uses TRBV28 with TRBJ2-7; 8 bases align to TRBD2. This CDR3 has 15 amino acids. Per the germline V gene, CDR1 is MDHEN and CDR2 is SYDVKM. Trimming took 6 bases from V and 3 from J; bases not matched to a gene: 10. DNA of the CDR3: TGTGCCAGCAGCCCACTGGGGCGGGAGGACTACGAGCAGTACTTC. Protein product: CASSPLGREDYEQYF.